The T cell receptor (beta chain) under discussion was sequenced for a study of T cell repertoires in cytomegalovirus infection. The wider study: Both recently identified HLA-C-restricted and well-studied HLA-B-restricted CMV epitopes were used in the study. An indication of both CMV infection and matching HLA type came from public TCR beta signatures.

TCRdb recomputed calls from the reads with MiXCR, one row per CDR3 protein. The repertoire holds 400,000 to 600,000 distinct CDR3 sequences, with under 55% as singletons. This clonotype has at least ten counts. What it binds is unknown. With V trimmed by 3 bases and J by 0 bases, 6 bases remained unmatched. Per germline, CDR1 SGHTA and CDR2 FQGNSA. CDR3 length: 16 amino acids. Notes on the study in general: Dominating the ex vivo response were TCR beta clonotypes that were CMV-specific and HLA-C-restricted. Identification of carriers of CMV plus the relevant HLA was achieved through cumulative public TCR beta family frequency.

The rearrangement links TRBV7-2 to TRBJ2-3; TRBD1 matches 7 bases. The receptor was derived from a human donor in good health (CMV status not recorded). Some clones in this sample may be carry-over from other donors' samples. The specimen was cultured PBMCs, collected from culture after CMV antigen stimulation. Here the CDR3 reads CASSFLTGASTDTQYF. In DNA, the CDR3 is TGTGCCAGCAGCTTCCTTACAGGGGCCAGCACAGATACGCAGTATTTT.